This T cell receptor (beta chain) was found in a study of T cells after yellow fever vaccination. Study observations and caveats: Some clonotypes, a small share, were shared between CD4 and CD8 compartments.

Deletions cut 2 bases from V and 8 bases from J, with 10 bases between. The germline CDR1 and CDR2 sequences are SEHNR and FQNEAQ (reference sequence). The CDR3 consists of 13 residues. 5'RACE template switching generated TCR cDNA, adding a universal primer site and UMIs. TCRdb passed the 5' RACE reads through MiXCR, listing each CDR3 protein once. Of around 350,000 distinct CDR3 sequences listed, over 5% are singletons. Ten or more counts support this clonotype. Its antigen is not known. The material sequenced was PBMCs, taken 5 days after the yellow fever booster vaccination. The source is a man aged 25 to 45 who received the YFV17D yellow fever vaccine. The chain is built from TRBV7-9 and TRBJ2-1; D is ambiguous. CDR3 nucleotides: TGTGCCAGCAGCTTACCCGGAATGCATGAGCAGTTCTTC. It specifies CASSLPGMHEQFF.